Listed below are T cell receptor beta chains from one sample, sequenced in a study of radiation and T cells in renal cell carcinoma. Only in-frame clones appear in the TCRdb table, and some are missing; sequencing was by immunoSEQ multiplex PCR. The sample has 120,000 or so clones; around 81% are singletons. The sequencing used blood, collected from a patient whose treatment included radiotherapy and nephrectomy. These receptors were obtained from a man over 45 with renal cell carcinoma. Each CDR3 is given with its conserved first and last residue. Fields, in order: V gene, clone size, D gene, J gene, CDR3 DNA, CDR3 protein. The D gene is left open where the match is weak. Size values are once, few and many counts, or a class for expanded clones, and some rows have none.

V: TRBV6-5; size: once; D: NA; J: TRBJ2-5; DNA: TGTGCCAGCATCGGGGGCGGACGAGAGACCCAGTACTTC; CDR3: CASIGGGRETQYF
V: TRBV11-3; size: NA; D: TRBD1; J: TRBJ2-3; DNA: TGTGCCAGCAGCGTGGGACAGGGTAGGGCAGATACGCAGTATTTT; CDR3: CASSVGQGRADTQYF
V: TRBV6-5; size: NA; D: NA; J: TRBJ2-4; DNA: TGTGCCAGCAGTTACTCGTTGGGGGTAGCCAAAAACATTCAGTACTTC; CDR3: CASSYSLGVAKNIQYF
V: TRBV6-5; size: NA; D: NA; J: TRBJ1-2; DNA: TGTGCCAGCAGTTATGGGCGGGGGGCTGGCTACACCTTC; CDR3: CASSYGRGAGYTF
V: TRBV30; size: NA; D: NA; J: TRBJ1-3; DNA: TGTGCCGGATCACGACGAGCCGCGGACACCATATATTTT; CDR3: CAGSRRAADTIYF
V: TRBV6-5; size: NA; D: TRBD1; J: TRBJ2-7; DNA: TGTGCCAGCAGTCCCGGGACAGGGGTTTACGAGCAGTACTTC; CDR3: CASSPGTGVYEQYF
V: TRBV7-7; size: NA; D: NA; J: TRBJ2-1; DNA: TGTGCTAGCAGCCCCCAGCGGCGATCCTACAATGAGCAGTTCTTC; CDR3: CASSPQRRSYNEQFF
V: TRBV6-5; size: NA; D: NA; J: TRBJ1-5; DNA: TGTGCCAGCAGTTCGGCAGGGTGGAATCAGCCCCAGCATTTT; CDR3: CASSSAGWNQPQHF
V: TRBV6-5; size: NA; D: TRBD2; J: TRBJ2-3; DNA: TGTGCCAGCGGTTATCCACTAGCGGGAGGGACAGATACGCAGTATTTT; CDR3: CASGYPLAGGTDTQYF
V: TRBV2; size: NA; D: NA; J: TRBJ2-3; DNA: TGTGCCAGCAACCAGGGAGACACAGATACGCAGTATTTT; CDR3: CASNQGDTDTQYF
V: TRBV30; size: NA; D: NA; J: TRBJ2-5; DNA: TGTGCCTGGAGTGAGGTTCAAGAGACCCAGTACTTC; CDR3: CAWSEVQETQYF
V: TRBV10-1; size: NA; D: TRBD2; J: TRBJ2-1; DNA: TGCGCCAGCAGTGAATCCGTCGGGCTAGCGGGAGACAATGAGCAGTTCTTC; CDR3: CASSESVGLAGDNEQFF
V: TRBV2; size: NA; D: NA; J: TRBJ2-4; DNA: TGTGCCAGCAGTGGCGCCAGGGGGGGACAGAAAAACATTCAGTACTTC; CDR3: CASSGARGGQKNIQYF
V: TRBV19; size: once; D: TRBD1; J: TRBJ1-2; DNA: TGTGCCAGCGGACAGGGGGCACGGTATGGCTACACCTTC; CDR3: CASGQGARYGYTF
V: TRBV10-3; size: NA; D: TRBD1; J: TRBJ2-1; DNA: TGTGCCATCAGGACCGGGACAGGGGGGGAGATCAATGAGCAGTTCTTC; CDR3: CAIRTGTGGEINEQFF
V: TRBV29-1; size: NA; D: NA; J: TRBJ2-2; DNA: TGCAGCGTTGATCCAGGCACCGGGGAGCTGTTTTTT; CDR3: CSVDPGTGELFF
V: TRBV2; size: NA; D: NA; J: TRBJ1-2; DNA: TGTGCCAGCAGCTCCCAGACACCTCTGGGTGGCTACACCTTC; CDR3: CASSSQTPLGGYTF
V: TRBV14; size: NA; D: TRBD1; J: TRBJ2-5; DNA: TGTGCCAGCAGCCAACTGGACAGGCAAGAGACCCAGTACTTC; CDR3: CASSQLDRQETQYF
V: TRBV6-5; size: NA; D: NA; J: TRBJ1-1; DNA: TGTGCCAGCAGACCGGACAGATGGGTAGGCACTGAAGCTTTCTTT; CDR3: CASRPDRWVGTEAFF
V: TRBV7-6; size: NA; D: TRBD1; J: TRBJ2-7; DNA: TGTGCCAGCAGCAAACGAGCGGGACAGGGGAACTACGAGCAGTACTTC; CDR3: CASSKRAGQGNYEQYF
V: TRBV5-4; size: NA; D: TRBD2; J: TRBJ2-1; DNA: TGTGCCAGCAGCTCATCAAGCGGGAGCCCCTACAATGAGCAGTTCTTC; CDR3: CASSSSSGSPYNEQFF
V: TRBV18; size: once; D: NA; J: TRBJ2-5; DNA: TGTGCCAGCTCACCAAGCAGGCAACAAGAGACCCAGTACTTC; CDR3: CASSPSRQQETQYF
V: TRBV7-9; size: NA; D: TRBD1; J: TRBJ2-1; DNA: TGTGCCAGCAGTAGCCGGGACAGGACCGCTACAGACCTTTACAATGAGCAGTTCTTC; CDR3: CASSSRDRTATDLYNEQFF
V: TRBV5-1; size: NA; D: NA; J: TRBJ2-7; DNA: TGCGCCAGCAGCCCACGGAGTCTTTTGGTCCACGAGCAGTACTTC; CDR3: CASSPRSLLVHEQYF
V: TRBV6-1; size: NA; D: NA; J: TRBJ1-1; DNA: TGTGCCAGCAGCACGGGGAGATTCACTGAAGCTTTCTTT; CDR3: CASSTGRFTEAFF
V: TRBV9; size: NA; D: TRBD2; J: TRBJ2-7; DNA: TGTGCCAGCAGCGAGGGACTAGCGGGAACCTACGAGCAGTACTTC; CDR3: CASSEGLAGTYEQYF
V: TRBV15; size: NA; D: NA; J: TRBJ1-5; DNA: TGTGCCACCAGCAGAGAATCCGCAGGTTCGGGTTATCAGCCCCAGCATTTT; CDR3: CATSRESAGSGYQPQHF
V: TRBV5-1; size: NA; D: TRBD2; J: TRBJ2-3; DNA: TGCGCCAGCAGCTTGTTCGGCCTAGCGGGAGGGCCAGATACGCAGTATTTT; CDR3: CASSLFGLAGGPDTQYF
V: TRBV29-1; size: NA; D: NA; J: TRBJ2-2; DNA: TGCAGCGTTGAGGGGGTAGCGGGGGAGCTGTTTTTT; CDR3: CSVEGVAGELFF
V: TRBV5-1; size: NA; D: NA; J: TRBJ2-6; DNA: TGCGCCAGCAGCTTCGACAGGAGCTCTGGGGCCAACGTCCTGACTTTC; CDR3: CASSFDRSSGANVLTF
V: TRBV7-2; size: NA; D: NA; J: TRBJ2-7; DNA: TGTGCCAGCAGCACTACACAACAGGGTATCGACGAGCAGTACTTC; CDR3: CASSTTQQGIDEQYF
V: TRBV23-1; size: NA; D: NA; J: TRBJ1-2; DNA: TGCGCCAGCAGTCAAGGACAGCAACATGGCTACACCTTC; CDR3: CASSQGQQHGYTF
V: TRBV5-5; size: once; D: TRBD1; J: TRBJ1-4; DNA: TGTGCCAGCAGCTTACAGGGGGCTAATGAAAAACTGTTTTTT; CDR3: CASSLQGANEKLFF
V: TRBV19; size: NA; D: NA; J: TRBJ1-5; DNA: TGTGCCAGTGGCCGTTGGGAGGGCAATCAGCCCCAGCATTTT; CDR3: CASGRWEGNQPQHF
V: TRBV18; size: NA; D: NA; J: TRBJ1-1; DNA: TGTGCCAGCTCATATCGAAGCTGGGGGGGAACTCCATTGAACACTGAAGCTTTCTTT; CDR3: CASSYRSWGGTPLNTEAFF
V: TRBV5-1; size: NA; D: TRBD1; J: TRBJ2-7; DNA: TGCGCCAGCAGCGTGGACAGGGGCTACGAGCAGTACTTC; CDR3: CASSVDRGYEQYF
V: TRBV12-1; size: few; D: NA; J: TRBJ2-7; DNA: TGTGCCAGCAGCTTTGTTAGAGGGTTCCAGCCACAGTACTTC; CDR3: CASSFVRGFQPQYF
V: TRBV7-2; size: NA; D: NA; J: TRBJ1-2; DNA: TGTGCCAGCAGCTTCACCCTGGGATCCTATGGCTACACCTTC; CDR3: CASSFTLGSYGYTF
V: TRBV18; size: NA; D: TRBD1; J: TRBJ1-1; DNA: TGTGCCAGCTCAACGCGACAGGGTCAGGTGTACACTGAAGCTTTCTTT; CDR3: CASSTRQGQVYTEAFF
V: TRBV7-9; size: NA; D: NA; J: TRBJ1-1; DNA: TGTGCCAGCAGCTTAGGGTCCGACCCTGAAGCTTTCTTT; CDR3: CASSLGSDPEAFF
V: TRBV7-2; size: NA; D: TRBD1; J: TRBJ1-4; DNA: TGTGCCAGCAGCGCGACCGGGACAGGGTATGAAAAACTGTTTTTT; CDR3: CASSATGTGYEKLFF
V: TRBV19; size: NA; D: NA; J: TRBJ2-1; DNA: TGTGCCAGTAGTATTCAAGCCGCGGAGTACAATGAGCAGTTCTTC; CDR3: CASSIQAAEYNEQFF
V: TRBV28; size: NA; D: NA; J: TRBJ1-4; DNA: TGTGCCAGCAGTTCTCGGGGGGCTAGTAATGAAAAACTGTTTTTT; CDR3: CASSSRGASNEKLFF
V: TRBV7-2; size: NA; D: NA; J: TRBJ2-1; DNA: TGTGCCAGCAGCCGTGGTGGGACGACCTTGAACGAGTTCTTC; CDR3: CASSRGGTTLNEFF
V: TRBV7-2; size: NA; D: NA; J: TRBJ1-1; DNA: TGTGCCAGCAGCACCCAGGGGAGCACTGAAGCTTTCTTT; CDR3: CASSTQGSTEAFF